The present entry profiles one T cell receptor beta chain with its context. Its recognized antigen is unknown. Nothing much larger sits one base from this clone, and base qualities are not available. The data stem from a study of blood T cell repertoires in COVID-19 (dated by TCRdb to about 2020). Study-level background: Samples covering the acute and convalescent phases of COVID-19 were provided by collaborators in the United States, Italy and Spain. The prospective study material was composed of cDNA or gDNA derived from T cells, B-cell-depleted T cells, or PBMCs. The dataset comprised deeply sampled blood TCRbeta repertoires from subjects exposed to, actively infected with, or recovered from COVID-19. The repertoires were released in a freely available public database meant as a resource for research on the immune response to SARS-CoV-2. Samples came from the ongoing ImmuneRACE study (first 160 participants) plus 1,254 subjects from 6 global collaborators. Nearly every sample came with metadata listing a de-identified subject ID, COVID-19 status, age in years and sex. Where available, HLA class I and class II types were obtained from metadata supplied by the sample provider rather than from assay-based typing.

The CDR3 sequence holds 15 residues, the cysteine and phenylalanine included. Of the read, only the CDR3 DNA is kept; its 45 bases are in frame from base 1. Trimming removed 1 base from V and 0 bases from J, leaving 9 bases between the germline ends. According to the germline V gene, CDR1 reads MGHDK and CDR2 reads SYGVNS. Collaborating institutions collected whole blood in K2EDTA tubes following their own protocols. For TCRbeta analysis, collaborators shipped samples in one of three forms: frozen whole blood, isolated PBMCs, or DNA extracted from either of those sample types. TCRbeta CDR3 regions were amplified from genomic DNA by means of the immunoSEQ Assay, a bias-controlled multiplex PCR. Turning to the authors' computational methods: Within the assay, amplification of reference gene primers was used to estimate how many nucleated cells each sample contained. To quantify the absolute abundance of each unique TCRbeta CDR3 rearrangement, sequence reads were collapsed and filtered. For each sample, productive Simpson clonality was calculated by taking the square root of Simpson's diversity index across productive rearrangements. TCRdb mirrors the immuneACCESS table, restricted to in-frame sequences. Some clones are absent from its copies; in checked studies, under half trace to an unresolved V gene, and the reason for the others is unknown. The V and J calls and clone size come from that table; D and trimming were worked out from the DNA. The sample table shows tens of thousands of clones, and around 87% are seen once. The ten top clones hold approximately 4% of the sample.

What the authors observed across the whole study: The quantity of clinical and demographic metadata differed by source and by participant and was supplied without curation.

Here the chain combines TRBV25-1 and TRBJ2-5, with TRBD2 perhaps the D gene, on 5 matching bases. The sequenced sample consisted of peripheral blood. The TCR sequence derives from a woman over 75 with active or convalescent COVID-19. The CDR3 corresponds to CASSEFDGNQETQYF. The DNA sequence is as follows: TGTGCCAGCAGTGAATTTGACGGGAACCAAGAGACCCAGTACTTC. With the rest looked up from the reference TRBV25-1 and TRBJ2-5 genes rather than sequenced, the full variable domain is EADIYQTPRYLVIGTGKKITLECSQTMGHDKMYWYQQDPGMELHLIHYSYGVNSTEKGDLSSESTVSRIRTEHFPLTLESARPSHTSQYLCASSEFDGNQETQYFGPGTRLLVL.